A selection of T cell receptor beta chains follows, all from one sample in a study of blood T cells in healthy people across ages. From the 5' RACE reads, TCRdb called clonotypes with MiXCR, one entry per CDR3 protein. Among about 930,000 distinct CDR3 sequences, 29% were seen once, and the ten largest hold 10%. These records were also assigned to another study, of T cells of mothers and their children.

The specimen was blood. The origin of the receptors is a woman aged 35 to 49 in good health. Both conserved end residues are part of each CDR3. Fields, in order: J gene, V gene, D gene, clone size, CDR3 DNA, CDR3 protein. D genes are given only for firm matches. Size tells how often a clone was seen (once, few, many) or the class of an expanded clone, and some rows leave it out.

j_gene: TRBJ1-6; v_gene: TRBV29-1; d_gene: NA; abundance: NA; CDR3nt: TGCAGCGTAGCAGAGACGGCCCGGTCGCCCCTCCACTTT; CDR3aa: CSVAETARSPLHF
j_gene: TRBJ2-7; v_gene: TRBV4-1; d_gene: NA; abundance: once; CDR3nt: TGCGCCAGCAGCCAAGACGAGGGGGTAATGTACGAGCAGTACTTC; CDR3aa: CASSQDEGVMYEQYF
j_gene: TRBJ2-5; v_gene: TRBV9; d_gene: NA; abundance: many; CDR3nt: TGTGCCAGCAGCGTAGGTCCGGGGGAACAAGAGACCCAGTACTTC; CDR3aa: CASSVGPGEQETQYF
j_gene: TRBJ2-7; v_gene: TRBV4-3; d_gene: NA; abundance: few; CDR3nt: TGCGCCAGCAGCCAAGAGCCCGGCACAACTTCCGAGCAGTACTTC; CDR3aa: CASSQEPGTTSEQYF
j_gene: TRBJ2-3; v_gene: TRBV28; d_gene: NA; abundance: NA; CDR3nt: TGTGCCAGCAGACTGTCGGGGGCAATGGATACGCAGTATTTT; CDR3aa: CASRLSGAMDTQYF
j_gene: TRBJ1-5; v_gene: TRBV20-1; d_gene: NA; abundance: few; CDR3nt: TGCAGTGCTAGGTTTGCAGGGGAAATCCAGCCCCAGCATTTT; CDR3aa: CSARFAGEIQPQHF
j_gene: TRBJ2-3; v_gene: TRBV28; d_gene: NA; abundance: many; CDR3nt: TGTGCCAGCAGTACTCCTTCTGATACGCAGTATTTT; CDR3aa: CASSTPSDTQYF
j_gene: TRBJ2-3; v_gene: TRBV10-3; d_gene: TRBD2; abundance: NA; CDR3nt: TGTGCCATCAGCGGGGGGGCCGCTAGCACAGATACGCAGTATTTT; CDR3aa: CAISGGAASTDTQYF
j_gene: TRBJ1-2; v_gene: TRBV20-1; d_gene: NA; abundance: many; CDR3nt: TGCAGTGCTAGAAAACAGGGTTGGTCTTATGGCTACACCTTC; CDR3aa: CSARKQGWSYGYTF
j_gene: TRBJ2-7; v_gene: TRBV5-1; d_gene: NA; abundance: NA; CDR3nt: TGCGCCAGCAGCCCCTCCCCTGCAGGGATCGAGCAGTACTTC; CDR3aa: CASSPSPAGIEQYF
j_gene: TRBJ1-1; v_gene: TRBV28; d_gene: NA; abundance: NA; CDR3nt: TGTGCCAGCAGTTTATCATCCCGGGCAGGGGCGTCGAACACTGAAGCTTTCTTT; CDR3aa: CASSLSSRAGASNTEAFF
j_gene: TRBJ2-5; v_gene: TRBV11-2; d_gene: NA; abundance: NA; CDR3nt: TGTGCCAGCAGCTTTCCCTCCCACAGGGGGGGAGAGACCCAGTACTTC; CDR3aa: CASSFPSHRGGETQYF
j_gene: TRBJ2-5; v_gene: TRBV18; d_gene: NA; abundance: few; CDR3nt: TGTGCCAGCTCACCGTTCAAGACACCCGCAGAGACCCAGTACTTC; CDR3aa: CASSPFKTPAETQYF
j_gene: TRBJ1-2; v_gene: TRBV3-1; d_gene: NA; abundance: few; CDR3nt: TGTGCCAGCAGCTCCCCCGGTGGCTACACCTTC; CDR3aa: CASSSPGGYTF
j_gene: TRBJ2-7; v_gene: TRBV24-1; d_gene: TRBD1; abundance: few; CDR3nt: TGTGCCACCAGTGATCAAGACAGGGGAGGTAACTACGAGCAGTACTTC; CDR3aa: CATSDQDRGGNYEQYF
j_gene: TRBJ2-1; v_gene: TRBV7-9; d_gene: NA; abundance: few; CDR3nt: TGTGCCAGCAGCTTCAAGGGATTCGGGTCCTACAATGAGCAGTTCTTC; CDR3aa: CASSFKGFGSYNEQFF
j_gene: TRBJ1-4; v_gene: TRBV20-1; d_gene: NA; abundance: NA; CDR3nt: TGCAGTGCTCGCCGGGACGGCGCTAATGAAAAACTGTTTTTT; CDR3aa: CSARRDGANEKLFF
j_gene: TRBJ2-1; v_gene: TRBV20-1; d_gene: TRBD2; abundance: many; CDR3nt: TGCAGTGCTAGAGGGGGGGGACCCTACAATGAGCAGTTCTTC; CDR3aa: CSARGGGPYNEQFF
j_gene: TRBJ2-1; v_gene: TRBV20-1; d_gene: NA; abundance: NA; CDR3nt: TGCAGTGCCCAAACCCAGTTTTCCTCCTACAATGAGCAGTTCTTC; CDR3aa: CSAQTQFSSYNEQFF
j_gene: TRBJ2-7; v_gene: TRBV7-9; d_gene: NA; abundance: few; CDR3nt: TGTGCCAGCAGCTTATTAGCCTACGGGCAGTACTTC; CDR3aa: CASSLLAYGQYF
j_gene: TRBJ2-5; v_gene: TRBV6-2/TRBV6-3; d_gene: NA; abundance: NA; CDR3nt: TGTGCCAGCTTACTCCCAGGGATGGCCCAGTACTTC; CDR3aa: CASLLPGMAQYF
j_gene: TRBJ2-5; v_gene: TRBV7-2; d_gene: TRBD2; abundance: few; CDR3nt: TGTGCCAGCAGCTTAGTACCGGGACTAGGTAAAGAGACCCAGTACTTC; CDR3aa: CASSLVPGLGKETQYF
j_gene: TRBJ2-7; v_gene: TRBV5-4; d_gene: NA; abundance: many; CDR3nt: TGTGCCAGCAGCGATGACCACGATCTCTCCTACGAGCAGTACTTC; CDR3aa: CASSDDHDLSYEQYF
j_gene: TRBJ2-7; v_gene: TRBV7-8; d_gene: NA; abundance: few; CDR3nt: TGTGCCAGCAGCCCTCTCCGGATCCTTACCTACGAGCAGTACTTC; CDR3aa: CASSPLRILTYEQYF
j_gene: TRBJ1-1; v_gene: TRBV4-3; d_gene: NA; abundance: NA; CDR3nt: TGCGCCAGCAGCCATGACAGGACCGGCACTGAAGCTTTCTTT; CDR3aa: CASSHDRTGTEAFF
j_gene: TRBJ1-1; v_gene: TRBV15; d_gene: TRBD1; abundance: NA; CDR3nt: TGTGCCACCAAGCTCGAGGACAGGGAAGATGAAGCTTTCTTT; CDR3aa: CATKLEDREDEAFF
j_gene: TRBJ2-5; v_gene: TRBV20-1; d_gene: NA; abundance: NA; CDR3nt: TGCAGTGCCCCGTTTCCCCCGGGGCCGGTAGGTGAGCAGTACTTC; CDR3aa: CSAPFPPGPVGEQYF
j_gene: TRBJ1-1; v_gene: TRBV6-1; d_gene: NA; abundance: NA; CDR3nt: TGTGCCAGCAGTGAAGGTCTGGAATCAAACACTGAAGCTTTCTTT; CDR3aa: CASSEGLESNTEAFF
j_gene: TRBJ2-1; v_gene: TRBV27; d_gene: NA; abundance: few; CDR3nt: TGTGCCAGCACCATCGGTCCCCCCAATGAGCAGTTCTTC; CDR3aa: CASTIGPPNEQFF
j_gene: TRBJ2-2; v_gene: TRBV29-1; d_gene: NA; abundance: few; CDR3nt: TGCAGCGTTGACACCGTAGACAGGGGAGGGAGCACCGGGGAGCTGTTTTTT; CDR3aa: CSVDTVDRGGSTGELFF
j_gene: TRBJ2-6; v_gene: TRBV6-2/TRBV6-3; d_gene: NA; abundance: few; CDR3nt: TGTGCCAGCAGTTACGATCAGGGTTTGCCTGGGGCCAACGTCCTGACTTTC; CDR3aa: CASSYDQGLPGANVLTF
j_gene: TRBJ2-2; v_gene: TRBV5-1; d_gene: NA; abundance: NA; CDR3nt: TGCGCCAGCAGCTTGGAGACTACCACCACCGGGGAGCTGGTTTTT; CDR3aa: CASSLETTTTGELVF
j_gene: TRBJ1-2; v_gene: TRBV30; d_gene: TRBD1; abundance: NA; CDR3nt: TGTGCCTGGATAAACAGGGGTTATAACTATGGCTACACCTTC; CDR3aa: CAWINRGYNYGYTF